This T cell receptor (beta chain) emerged from a study of metastatic and nonmetastatic thyroid tumors. Nobody among the patients had been given any treatment before thyroid surgery. MiXCR reprocessed the PCR reads for TCRdb. The sample yields approximately 38,000 clones, around a third seen once. The CDR3 runs 15 residues. CDR1 and CDR2 from the germline V gene are SGHTA and FQGNSA. Germline trimming cut 0 bases from V and 8 bases from J; bases unmatched to any gene: 8. The receptor's source is a female donor with papillary thyroid cancer or a benign thyroid nodule (not recorded which). Some clones in this sample may be carry-over from other donors' samples. The gene calls are TRBV7-2 and TRBJ2-3; 7 nucleotides agree with TRBD2. The source material was tumor tissue. The CDR3 DNA sequence: TGTGCCAGCAGCTTAGCGGGAGGGCCACGCGTTACGCAGTATTTT. Amino acids: CASSLAGGPRVTQYF.